Listed here are 18 T cell receptor beta chains from one sample, sequenced in a study of tumor and adjacent non-tumor tissue in lung cancer. This sample's RNA came from whole unsorted tissue. This non-tumor lung sample came from over 3 cm beyond the tumor edge. Three rounds of nested PCR, following a modified ARM-PCR protocol, produced the TCRbeta library. In TCRdb, the multiplex PCR reads were re-called with MiXCR into one record per CDR3 protein. The sample includes some 100,000 distinct CDR3 sequences, approximately 65% of them seen just once. The specimen sequenced was distant non-tumor lung tissue. The receptors come from a man aged 25-45 years with non-small cell lung cancer.

In the case of this clonotype: This may stem from a read error, because a much larger clone lies one nucleotide away. The CDR3 DNA sequence: TGTGCCAGCAGTTCAGAAATCAGGATCTCTGGAAACACCACATATTTT. Translated, it gives CASSSEIRISGNTTYF. The chain uses TRBV12-3 or TRBV12-4 and TRBJ1-3; D remains unclear. The CDR3 covers 16 residues.

This clonotype has more than one count but fewer than ten. With a much larger clone just one base away, this may be a read error. The V gene is TRBV4-1, the J gene TRBJ2-7; tentatively, D is TRBD2 (6 bases). This CDR3 is built from 17 residues. CDR1 and CDR2 from the germline V gene are MGHRA and YSYEKL. V lost 1 base to trimming and J lost 5 bases, with 21 bases between them. The CDR3 DNA reads as TGCGCCAGCAGCCAAGGCCAGGGTAGACTAACGGGAGACGAGCAGTACTTC. Its translation: CASSQGQGRLTGDEQYF.

As regards this clonotype: A much larger clone lies one base from this, so it may be a read error. The rearrangement joins TRBV20-1 to TRBJ1-1; 8 nucleotides line up with TRBD1. The CDR3 spans 16 residues. Germline-derived CDR1 and CDR2 are DFQATT and SNEGSKA (reference sequence). CDR3 coding DNA: TGCAGTGCTAGAGCGGGACAGGTGATCATGAACACTGAAGCTTCCTTT. Protein sequence: CSARAGQVIMNTEASF.

This clonotype is a singleton in its sample. This may be a read error: a much more frequent sequence differs by one nucleotide. The genes are TRBV20-1 and TRBJ2-3; 8 positions agree with TRBD2. The CDR3 covers 15 residues. Germline CDR1 is DFQATT and CDR2 is SNEGSKA (reference sequence). The DNA for the CDR3 is TGCAGTGCCCCCTCGGGGGGGCCTAGCAGAGATACGCAGTATTTT. This sequence encodes CSAPSGGPSRDTQYF.

This clonotype was seen a few times. This may stem from a read error, because a much larger clone lies one nucleotide away. V usage is TRBV5-4 and J usage is TRBJ2-3; 10 nucleotides align to TRBD2. With 1 base clipped from V and 4 bases from J, the junction kept 9 bases outside the gene matches. The germline gives CDR1 SGHNT, CDR2 YYREEE (reference sequence). There are 17 residues in the CDR3. As DNA, the CDR3 is TGTGCCAGCAGCTTGAACCCTAGCGGGGGCCAGGCAGATACGCAGTATTTT. It translates to CASSLNPSGGQADTQYF.

A remark on this clonotype: No conserved phenylalanine or tryptophan is present at the end of the CDR3, so a read error is the likely explanation. CDR3 sequence reads: CASSTREGIEQYY. DNA for the CDR3: TGTGCCAGCAGTACCCGCGAGGGGATCGAACAGTACTAC. V and J are TRBV6-6 and TRBJ2-7, with D perhaps matching TRBD1 or TRBD2 (5 bases each). Trimming shortened V by 5 bases and J by 10 bases, and 18 bases separated the two germline ends. Germline-derived CDR1 and CDR2 are MNHNY and SVGAGI (reference sequence). CDR3 size: 13 residues.

Remarks on this clonotype: One junction end does not reproduce the germline sequence, and a read error may be involved. The V and J genes are TRBV5-6 and TRBJ2-6; 7 bases align to TRBD1. The CDR3 is 18 amino acids. Germline V gene sequence: CDR1 SGHDT, CDR2 YYEEEE. CDR3 region: CASSPLTGRSSVANVLTF. CDR3 in DNA: TGTGCCAGCAGCCCATTGACAGGGCGGAGCTCTGTGGCCAACGTCCTGACTTTC.

A remark on this clonotype: This could be a read error, since a much larger clone is one nucleotide away. The chain carries TRBV12-3 or TRBV12-4 and TRBJ1-3; D not resolved. The CDR3 covers 15 residues. The chain's CDR3 is CVSSKTANSGNTIYF. The CDR3 nucleotides are TGTGTCAGCAGCAAAACAGCCAACTCTGGAAACACCATATATTTT.

Comment on this clonotype: A much bigger clone sits one base away, suggesting this may be a read error. V and J are TRBV5-4 and TRBJ1-1; no clear D. Germline V lookup: CDR1 SGHNT, CDR2 YYREEE (reference sequence). The V and J ends lost 2 bases and 8 bases respectively, with 10 bases between them. This CDR3 spans 12 amino acids. The CDR3 coding sequence is TGTGCCAGCAGCTTTTCAGGTGTCGAAGCTTTCTTT. It encodes CASSFSGVEAFF.

With regard to this clonotype: A read error is likely, as this CDR3 ends without the conserved phenylalanine or tryptophan. The genes are TRBV20-1 and TRBJ1-1; D is uncertain. The germline CDR1 and CDR2 sequences are DFQATT and SNEGSKA (reference sequence). Trimming took off 5 bases at V and 0 bases at J, with 10 bases between the two ends. The CDR3 runs to 13 residues. CDR3 nucleotide sequence: TGCAGTGCTGAATGGTCAGTGAACACTGAAGCTTTCTAT. It is translated as CSAEWSVNTEAFY.

As for this clonotype: At one boundary the junction diverges from the germline segment, which might be a read error. The chain uses TRBV4-2 and TRBJ2-1; TRBD2 agrees at 10 bases. Per germline, CDR1 LGHNA and CDR2 YNFKEQ. The CDR3 runs to 18 residues. The CDR3 DNA is TGCGCCAGCAGCCAACAGCCTCATAGCGGGGGGACCTACAATGAGCAGTTCTTC. Translating gives CASSQQPHSGGTYNEQFF.

J is TRBJ2-2 and V is TRBV11-2; 7 bases are a match to TRBD1. Germline values: CDR1 SGHAT, CDR2 FQNNGV. Trimming took 5 bases from V and 7 from J; bases not matched to a gene: 10. The CDR3 covers 15 residues. The CDR3 reads CASSASEGAIGELFF. For the CDR3, the DNA is TGTGCCAGCAGCGCAAGTGAGGGGGCCATCGGGGAGCTGTTTTTT.

Points on this clonotype: It is likely a read error, because the conserved phenylalanine at the end of the CDR3 is missing. J is TRBJ2-7 and V is TRBV28, with TRBD1 matching 8 bases. The germline CDR1 and CDR2 sequences are MDHEN and SYDVKM. The CDR3 is made up of 13 amino acids. As DNA, the CDR3 is TGCGTCAGCAGTCAGGACAGGGTGAAGGAGCAGTACATC. Its protein is CVSSQDRVKEQYI.

V usage is TRBV20-1 and J usage is TRBJ2-7; no clear D. Germline loops: CDR1 DFQATT, CDR2 SNEGSKA (reference sequence). The CDR3 runs to 15 residues. The V gene lost 1 base and the J gene lost 3 bases, with 16 bases spanning the gap. The CDR3 sequence: CSARGWSSHLYEQYF. CDR3 coding DNA: TGCAGTGCTAGAGGCTGGTCGAGTCACCTCTACGAGCAGTACTTC.

The chain employs TRBV11-2 and TRBJ2-7, with a tentative D call TRBD1 (6 bases). The CDR3 runs 14 residues. Looked up from germline, CDR1 is SGHAT and CDR2 is FQNNGV. V was shortened by 8 bases and J by 0 bases, with 14 bases between the two germline ends. The CDR3 protein is CASWTGHSSYEQYF. DNA of the CDR3: TGTGCCAGCTGGACGGGACACAGCTCCTACGAGCAGTACTTC.

For this clonotype: Given the absence of the conserved phenylalanine or tryptophan at the CDR3 end, a read error is likely. This sequence joins TRBV28 and TRBJ2-5; D may be TRBD1 or TRBD2 (5 bases each). Germline loops: CDR1 MDHEN, CDR2 SYDVKM. The CDR3 runs 16 residues. The CDR3 DNA reads as TGTGCTAGCAGTATTGGGACGGAGGCCTTCCAAGAGACCCAGTACTCC. Translating it yields CASSIGTEAFQETQYS.

A note on this clonotype: The CDR3 does not end in the conserved phenylalanine or tryptophan, so this is likely a read error. The chain combines TRBV20-1 with TRBJ1-2; 7 nucleotides match TRBD1. The CDR3 is 14 amino acids. CDR1 and CDR2 (germline): DFQATT, SNEGSKA (reference sequence). Here the CDR3 DNA reads TGTAGTGCTATTACCACACAGGGGATCTATGGCTACACCATC. The encoded protein is CSAITTQGIYGYTI.

For this clonotype: The junction departs from the called germline gene at one end, perhaps through a read error. The chain carries TRBV12-3 or TRBV12-4 and TRBJ2-7, with D possibly matching TRBD1 (6 bases). This CDR3 is 12 amino acids long. The CDR3 DNA sequence: TGTGTCAGCAGGATAGGGGGCTACGAGCAGTACTTC. Translating it yields CVSRIGGYEQYF.